This TCR beta chain was recovered during a study of blood T cells in healthy people across ages. Regarding the study as a whole: The diversity estimates, figures obtained from one million T cells, were considered underestimates. Naive T cell percentage showed a strong correlation with the diversity of TCR beta. Among T cells, TCR beta diversity per million cells dropped roughly linearly as age rose.

Details on this clonotype: Its antigen is currently unknown.

Together with a sample-barcoded 5' primer, a J-beta primer mix was included in a second PCR lasting roughly 6 to 12 cycles. Sequencing yielded, for each sample, at least 2.5 million paired-end reads carrying CDR3. TCRdb processed the 5' RACE reads anew with MiXCR; each CDR3 protein has one entry. The data show under 2,000,000 distinct CDR3 sequences, 49% seen once. Germline V gene sequence: CDR1 MNHEY, CDR2 SVGAGI. The CDR3 length is 15 residues. V was clipped by 0 bases and J by 8 bases, with 14 bases between them. This clonotype was obtained from a middle-aged woman in good health. The genes are TRBV6-5 and TRBJ2-1; D may be TRBD1 or TRBD2 (5 bases each). Sample: blood. The CDR3 nucleotides are TGTGCCAGCAGTTACTCCGGGACGGGGAGCGATGAGCAGTTCTTC. It encodes CASSYSGTGSDEQFF.